This TCR beta chain was recovered during a study of T cells in Graves' hyperthyroidism and ophthalmopathy. V lost 0 bases and J 5 bases, leaving 11 bases between the germline ends. This CDR3 has 13 residues. Germline V CDR1 and CDR2: DFQATT, SNEGSKA (reference sequence). Inclusion characteristics of ophthalmopathy patients comprised a Clinical Activity Score of at least 3, a NOSPECS grade of at least 4, and duration under 3 months. There were TCR beta CDR3 regions amplified from RNA transcripts. TCR CDR3 underwent first-round RT-PCR with the HTBI primer set. TCRdb re-analysed the multiplex PCR reads in MiXCR, keeping a single row per CDR3 protein. The sample includes about 640,000 distinct CDR3 sequences, 20% to 25% of them seen just once.

The specimen was blood. V gene TRBV20-1 combines with J gene TRBJ2-7; no clear D. The TCR originated in a young man with Graves' ophthalmopathy. The CDR3 loop is CSARDTRFNEQYF. CDR3 sequence (DNA): TGCAGTGCTAGAGATACCAGGTTCAACGAGCAGTACTTC.